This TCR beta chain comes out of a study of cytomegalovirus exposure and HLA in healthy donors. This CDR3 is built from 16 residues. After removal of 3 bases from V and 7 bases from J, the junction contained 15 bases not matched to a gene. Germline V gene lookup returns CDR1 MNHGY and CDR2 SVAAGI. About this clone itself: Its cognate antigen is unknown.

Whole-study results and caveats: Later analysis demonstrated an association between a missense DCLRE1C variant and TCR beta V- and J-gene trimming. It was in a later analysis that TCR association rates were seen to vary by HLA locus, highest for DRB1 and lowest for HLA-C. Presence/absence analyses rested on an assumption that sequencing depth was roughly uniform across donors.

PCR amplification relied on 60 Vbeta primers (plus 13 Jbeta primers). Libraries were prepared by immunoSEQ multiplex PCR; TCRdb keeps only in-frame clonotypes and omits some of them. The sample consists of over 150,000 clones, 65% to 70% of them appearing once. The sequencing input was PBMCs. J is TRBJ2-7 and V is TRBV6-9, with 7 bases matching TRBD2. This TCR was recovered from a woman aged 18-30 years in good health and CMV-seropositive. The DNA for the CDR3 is TGTGCCAGCAGTTACCAGGCCGGGACTACAAACAAGGAGCAGTACTTC. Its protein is CASSYQAGTTNKEQYF.